This entry lists 7 T cell receptor beta chains sequenced from one sample in a study of T cells in Graves' hyperthyroidism and ophthalmopathy. Amplified TCR beta CDR3 regions came from RNA transcripts. First-round RT-PCR of the TCR CDR3 relied on the HTBI primer set. TCRdb ran MiXCR on the multiplex PCR reads and lists one entry per CDR3 protein. The sample consists of 500,000 to 600,000 distinct CDR3 sequences, 16% of them appearing once. Sequencing was performed on blood. These TCRs come from a woman between 18 and 29 years old with Graves' hyperthyroidism.

This sequence joins TRBV10-1 and TRBJ1-4; 7 positions match TRBD1. The J segment lost 7 bases and the V segment lost 2 bases, leaving 7 bases of the junction unmatched. CDR1 and CDR2 (germline): WNHNN, SYGVQD (reference sequence). The CDR3 spans 15 residues. CDR3 bases: TGCGCCAGCAGTGAGCCCGCAGGGGGATCTGAAAAACTGTTTTTT. Translation: CASSEPAGGSEKLFF.

A few counts support this clonotype. For the CDR3, the DNA is TGTGCCAGCAGTGAAATTAGCGGGAGCTCCTACGAGCAGTACTTC. It codes for CASSEISGSSYEQYF. This sequence joins TRBV6-1 and TRBJ2-7; 9 bases are a match to TRBD2. Germline CDR1 reads MNHNS; CDR2 reads SASEGT. This CDR3 region has 15 residues. V lost 2 bases, J lost 0 bases, and 2 bases stayed unmatched.

This clonotype was picked up a small number of times. The chain links TRBV15 to TRBJ2-7; 9 bases fit TRBD2. This CDR3 is 14 amino acids long. The V gene's germline CDR1 is LNHNV and CDR2 YYDKDF (reference sequence). V trimming: 6 bases; J trimming: 5 bases; junction bases outside the gene matches: 8. The CDR3 is CATRISGSNHEQYF. CDR3 nucleotide sequence: TGTGCCACCAGGATTAGCGGGAGTAACCACGAGCAGTACTTC.

The chain joins TRBV7-2 to TRBJ1-5, with D tentatively TRBD1 (5 bases). The V end lost 5 bases, the J end lost 7 bases, and 15 bases lay between the germline ends. Per germline, CDR1 SGHTA and CDR2 FQGNSA. This CDR3 is 14 amino acids long. This CDR3 reads CASSPSRAGQPQHF. CDR3 DNA: TGTGCCAGCAGCCCCAGCAGGGCCGGCCAGCCCCAGCATTTT. The variable domain in full, completed from reference TRBV7-2 and TRBJ1-5, reads GAGVSQSPSNKVTEKGKDVELRCDPISGHTALYWYRQSLGQGLEFLIYFQGNSAPDKSGLPSDRFSAERTGGSVSTLTIQRTQQEDSAVYLCASSPSRAGQPQHFGDGTRLSIL.

In its sample, this clonotype was seen many times. The chain uses TRBV15 and TRBJ1-1; the D is unclear. Per the germline V gene, CDR1 is LNHNV and CDR2 is YYDKDF (reference sequence). The CDR3 contains 15 residues. The germline V and J ends were trimmed by 9 bases and 3 bases, with 20 bases remaining between them. CDR3 in amino acids: CATKGYRTEDTEAFF. DNA of the CDR3: TGTGCCACAAAAGGTTATAGGACGGAGGACACTGAAGCTTTCTTT.

This clonotype was recorded at least ten times. V gene TRBV6-1 combines with J gene TRBJ1-6; 9 bases line up with TRBD1. This CDR3 contains 14 residues. The J segment lost 8 bases and the V segment lost 5 bases, leaving 4 bases of the junction unmatched. Germline CDR1 is MNHNS and CDR2 is SASEGT. DNA for the CDR3: TGTGCCAGCAGTCGGGACAGGGCGGATTCACCCCTCCACTTT. Amino acids: CASSRDRADSPLHF.

CDR3 sequence (DNA): TGTGCCAGCAGCTTAGTTCGACAGAACACTGAAGCTTTCTTT. It is translated as CASSLVRQNTEAFF. The chain uses TRBV7-8 and TRBJ1-1; D uncertain. Deletions cut 1 base from V and 1 base from J, with 7 bases between. The CDR3 extends over 14 amino acids. Germline V gene lookup returns CDR1 SGHVS and CDR2 FQNEAQ.